A single sample gave rise to the 8 T cell receptor beta chains below, sequenced in a study of PD-1 blockade in classical Hodgkin lymphoma. TCRdb's copy holds only in-frame clones and misses some; the assay was immunoSEQ multiplex PCR. The table has about 110,000 clones, roughly nine tenths seen once. Every patient experienced relapse after autologous stem cell transplantation, and brentuximab vedotin exposure varied. The sample in question was peripheral blood mononuclear cells (PBMCs), obtained before the second cycle of nivolumab. Source of these receptors: a human donor with classical Hodgkin lymphoma.

This clone has a single count. The gene calls are TRBV10-3 and TRBJ1-2; D gene uncertain. Germline V gene lookup returns CDR1 ENHRY and CDR2 SYGVKD. The CDR3 is 11 residues long. V gave up 5 bases and J gave up 8 bases, with 9 bases separating them. The CDR3 loop reads CAISPGEGYTF. As DNA, the CDR3 is TGTGCCATCAGTCCAGGAGAAGGCTACACCTTC.

This clone has just a few counts. The chain is built from TRBV19 and TRBJ2-7, with a weak D call TRBD2 (6 bases). There are 14 residues in the CDR3. Germline-derived CDR1 and CDR2 are LNHDA and SQIVND (reference sequence). V lost 4 bases and J lost 0, with 10 bases in between. CDR3 region: CASSNPGVSYEQYF. The CDR3 DNA reads TGTGCCAGTAGTAATCCGGGGGTCTCCTACGAGCAGTACTTC.

The J gene is TRBJ1-1, the V gene TRBV11-2; 8 nucleotides align to TRBD1. CDR1 and CDR2 from the germline V gene are SGHAT and FQNNGV. Losses at the gene ends were 4 bases for V and 4 bases for J; bases not matched to a gene: 11. The length of the CDR3 is 16 residues. CDR3 sequence (DNA): TGTGCCAGCAGCTCAATAGTACAGGGGGTGGGCACTGAAGCTTTCTTT. Translated: CASSSIVQGVGTEAFF.

The chain links TRBV19 to TRBJ1-1; the D is unclear. The CDR3 is 13 amino acids. Per the germline V gene, CDR1 is LNHDA and CDR2 is SQIVND (reference sequence). V lost 4 bases and J 3 bases, leaving 9 bases between the germline ends. Here the CDR3 DNA reads TGTGCCAGTAGTAGCCTTGGGGACACTGAAGCTTTCTTT. Its protein is CASSSLGDTEAFF. The full variable domain, rest sourced from reference TRBV19 and TRBJ1-1, is DGGITQSPKYLFRKEGQNVTLSCEQNLNHDAMYWYRQDPGQGLRLIYYSQIVNDFQKGDIAEGYSVSREKKESFPLTVTSAQKNPTAFYLCASSSLGDTEAFFGQGTRLTVV.

V gene TRBV11-3 combines with J gene TRBJ2-7; tentatively, D is TRBD1 or TRBD2 (5 bases each). Germline V gene lookup returns CDR1 SGHNT and CDR2 YENEEA. The CDR3 is made up of 13 amino acids. Trimming pared 0 bases from V and 6 bases from J, leaving 9 bases between. For the CDR3, the DNA is TGTGCCAGCAGCTTAGATCACGGGACCGAGCAGTACTTC. It specifies CASSLDHGTEQYF.

V is TRBV2 and J is TRBJ2-1; possibly TRBD1 or TRBD2 for D (5 bases each). Germline V lookup: CDR1 SNHLY, CDR2 FYNNEI. Trimming left V 6 bases short and J 10 bases short, with 19 bases between. The CDR3 covers 14 residues. This chain's CDR3 is CASRGTDFGSEQFF. The CDR3, as DNA: TGTGCCAGCAGAGGGACGGATTTTGGCAGCGAGCAGTTCTTC.

The J gene is TRBJ2-5, the V gene TRBV6-5; D gene unclear. V dropped 5 bases and J dropped 1 base, with 11 bases sitting between them. The CDR3 is 14 residues long. The germline V gene has CDR1 MNHEY and CDR2 SVGAGI. The DNA for the CDR3 is TGTGCCAGCAGTCAGGCGAGGAGCCAAGAGACCCAGTACTTC. This translates into CASSQARSQETQYF.

About this clone: At the DNA level, this CDR3 is encoded by other sequences in the same sample as well. V usage is TRBV7-2 and J usage is TRBJ1-5, with TRBD1 as a possible D gene (6 bases). The CDR3 is 15 residues long. V was trimmed by 2 bases and J by 2 bases, leaving 10 bases between them. Germline-derived CDR1 and CDR2 are SGHTA and FQGNSA. CDR3 DNA: TGTGCCAGCAGCTTAAACAGGGATGGCAATCAGCCCCAGCATTTT. Residues: CASSLNRDGNQPQHF.